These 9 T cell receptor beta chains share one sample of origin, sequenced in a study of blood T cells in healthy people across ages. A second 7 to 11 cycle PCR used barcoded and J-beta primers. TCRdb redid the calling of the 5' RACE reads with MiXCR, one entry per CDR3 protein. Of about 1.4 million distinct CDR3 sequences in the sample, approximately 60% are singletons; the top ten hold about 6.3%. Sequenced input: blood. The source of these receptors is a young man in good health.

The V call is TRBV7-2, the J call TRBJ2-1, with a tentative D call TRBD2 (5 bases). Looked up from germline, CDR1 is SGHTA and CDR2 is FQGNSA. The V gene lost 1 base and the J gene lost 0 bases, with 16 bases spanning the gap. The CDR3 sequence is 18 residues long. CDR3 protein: CASSLDFGRAPSYNEQFF. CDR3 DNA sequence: TGTGCCAGCAGCTTAGATTTCGGGCGGGCCCCCTCCTACAATGAGCAGTTCTTC.

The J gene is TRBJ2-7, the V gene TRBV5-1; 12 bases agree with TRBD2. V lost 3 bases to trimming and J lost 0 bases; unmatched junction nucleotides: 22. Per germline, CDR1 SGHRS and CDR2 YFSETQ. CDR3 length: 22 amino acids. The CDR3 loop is CASSSPETGPLAGGPSSYEQYF. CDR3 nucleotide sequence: TGCGCCAGCAGCTCTCCCGAGACAGGACCTCTAGCGGGGGGGCCTTCCTCCTACGAGCAGTACTTC.

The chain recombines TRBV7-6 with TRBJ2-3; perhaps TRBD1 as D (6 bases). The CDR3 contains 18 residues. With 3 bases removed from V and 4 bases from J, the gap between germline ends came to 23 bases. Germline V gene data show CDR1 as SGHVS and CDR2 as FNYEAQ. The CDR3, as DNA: TGTGCCAGCAGCTTCGAGACCACAGGGTCTATATCTGCAGATACGCAGTATTTT. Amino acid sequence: CASSFETTGSISADTQYF.

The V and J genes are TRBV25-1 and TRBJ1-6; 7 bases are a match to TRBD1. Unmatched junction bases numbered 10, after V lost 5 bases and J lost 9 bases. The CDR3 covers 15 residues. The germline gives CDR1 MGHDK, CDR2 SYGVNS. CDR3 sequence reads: CASSLQGRFGSPLHF. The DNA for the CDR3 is TGTGCCAGCAGTTTACAGGGGCGATTCGGTTCACCCCTCCACTTT.

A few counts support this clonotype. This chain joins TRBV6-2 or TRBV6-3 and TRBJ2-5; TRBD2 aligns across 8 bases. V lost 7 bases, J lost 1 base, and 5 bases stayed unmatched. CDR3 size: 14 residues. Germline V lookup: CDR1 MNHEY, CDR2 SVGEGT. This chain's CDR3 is CASKGSGAQETQYF. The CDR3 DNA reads TGTGCCAGCAAAGGTAGCGGGGCCCAAGAGACCCAGTACTTC.

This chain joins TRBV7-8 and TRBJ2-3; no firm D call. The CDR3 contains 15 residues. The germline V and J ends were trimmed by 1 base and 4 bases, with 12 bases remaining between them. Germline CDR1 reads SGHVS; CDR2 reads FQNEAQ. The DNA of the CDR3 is TGTGCCAGCAGCTTAGTCGGGTCCTCGGCAGATACGCAGTATTTT. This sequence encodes CASSLVGSSADTQYF.

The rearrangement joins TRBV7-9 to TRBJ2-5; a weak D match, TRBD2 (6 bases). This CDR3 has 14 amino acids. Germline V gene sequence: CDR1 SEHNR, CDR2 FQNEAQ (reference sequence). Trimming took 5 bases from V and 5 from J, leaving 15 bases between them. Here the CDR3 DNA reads TGTGCCAGCAGCCGAATATCTAGCGCGGAGACCCAGTACTTC. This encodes CASSRISSAETQYF.

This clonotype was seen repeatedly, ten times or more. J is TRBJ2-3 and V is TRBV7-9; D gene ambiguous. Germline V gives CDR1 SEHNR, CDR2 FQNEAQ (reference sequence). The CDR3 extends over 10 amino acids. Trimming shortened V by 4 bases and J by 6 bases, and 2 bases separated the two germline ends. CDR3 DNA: TGTGCCAGCAGCTATGATACGCAGTATTTT. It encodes CASSYDTQYF. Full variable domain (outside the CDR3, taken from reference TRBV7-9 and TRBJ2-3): DTGVSQNPRHKITKRGQNVTFRCDPISEHNRLYWYRQTLGQGPEFLTYFQNEAQLEKSRLLSDRFSAERPKGSFSTLEIQRTEQGDSAMYLCASSYDTQYFGPGTRLTVL.

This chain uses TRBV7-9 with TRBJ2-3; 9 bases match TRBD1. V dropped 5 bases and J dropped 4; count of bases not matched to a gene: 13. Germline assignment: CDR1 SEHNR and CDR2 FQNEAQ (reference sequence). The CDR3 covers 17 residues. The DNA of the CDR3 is TGTGCCAGCAGCACCTCCCCGGGACAGGGATACCCAGATACGCAGTATTTT. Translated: CASSTSPGQGYPDTQYF.